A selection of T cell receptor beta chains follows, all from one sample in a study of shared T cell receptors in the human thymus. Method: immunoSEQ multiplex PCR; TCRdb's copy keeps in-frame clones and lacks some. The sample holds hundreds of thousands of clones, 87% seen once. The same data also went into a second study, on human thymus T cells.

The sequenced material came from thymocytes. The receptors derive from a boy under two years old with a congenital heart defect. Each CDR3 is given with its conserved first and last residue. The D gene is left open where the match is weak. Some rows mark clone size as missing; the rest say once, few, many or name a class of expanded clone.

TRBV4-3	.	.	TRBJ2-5	CASSQVYPGLETQYF	TGCGCCAGCAGCCAAGTGTATCCAGGGCTCGAGACCCAGTACTTC
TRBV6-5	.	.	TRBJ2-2	CASIKTGSGELFF	TGTGCCAGCATAAAAACAGGGTCCGGGGAGCTGTTTTTT
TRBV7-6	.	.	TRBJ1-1	CASSLVGGYAFF	TGTGCCAGCAGCTTAGTCGGGGGTTACGCTTTCTTT
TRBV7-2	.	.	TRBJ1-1	CASSLGEMNTEAFF	TGTGCCAGCAGCTTAGGAGAGATGAACACTGAAGCTTTCTTT
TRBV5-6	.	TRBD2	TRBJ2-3	CASKLGGGRGTDTQYF	TGTGCCAGCAAGCTGGGTGGCGGGAGGGGCACAGATACGCAGTATTTT
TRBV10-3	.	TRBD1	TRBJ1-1	CAISENGTGGWGNTEAFF	TGTGCCATCAGTGAGAACGGGACAGGGGGATGGGGGAACACTGAAGCTTTCTTT
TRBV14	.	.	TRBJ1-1	CASSSTLDRPNTEAFF	TGTGCCAGCAGCTCTACTCTCGACAGACCGAACACTGAAGCTTTCTTT
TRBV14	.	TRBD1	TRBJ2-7	CASSQETPGGAYEQYF	TGTGCCAGCAGCCAAGAAACGCCAGGGGGTGCCTACGAGCAGTACTTC
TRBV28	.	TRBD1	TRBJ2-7	CASSRRGPGTYEQYF	TGTGCCAGCAGTAGAAGGGGGCCAGGTACCTACGAGCAGTACTTC
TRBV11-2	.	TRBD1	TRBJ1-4	CASSLIGGQGNEKLFF	TGTGCCAGCAGCTTAATTGGGGGACAGGGGAATGAAAAACTGTTTTTT
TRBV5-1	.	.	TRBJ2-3	CASSYGRLAMNTDTQYF	TGCGCCAGCAGCTATGGCCGCCTAGCGATGAACACAGATACGCAGTATTTT
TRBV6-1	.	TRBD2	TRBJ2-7	CASSEGGGFEQYF	TGTGCCAGCAGTGAAGGGGGAGGGTTTGAGCAGTACTTC
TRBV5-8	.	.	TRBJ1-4	CASSPNGGNEKLFF	TGTGCCAGCAGCCCGAATGGGGGGAATGAAAAACTGTTTTTT
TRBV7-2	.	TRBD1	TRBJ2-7	CASSSDRGSSYEQYF	TGTGCCAGCAGTTCGGACAGGGGGAGCTCCTACGAGCAGTACTTC
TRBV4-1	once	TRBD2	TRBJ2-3	CASSQDAFSGLAGEDPQETQYF	TGCGCCAGCAGCCAAGACGCGTTTTCGGGACTAGCGGGAGAAGACCCACAGGAGACGCAGTATTTT
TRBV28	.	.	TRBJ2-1	CASRTGSEQFF	TGTGCCAGCAGAACAGGGTCCGAGCAGTTCTTC
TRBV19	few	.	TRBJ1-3	CASSLSGLYGNTIYF	TGTGCCAGTAGCCTGTCAGGGCTATACGGAAACACCATATATTTT
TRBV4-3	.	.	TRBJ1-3	CASSQKMSTVPGNTIYF	TGCGCCAGCAGCCAAAAGATGTCGACAGTTCCTGGAAACACCATATATTTT
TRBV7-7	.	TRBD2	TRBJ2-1	CASSLGLGRAGDNEQFF	TGTGCTAGCAGCTTAGGGTTGGGCAGGGCGGGGGACAATGAGCAGTTCTTC
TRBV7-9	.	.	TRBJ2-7	CASSLVVQGTIYEQYF	TGTGCCAGCAGCTTAGTGGTCCAGGGTACTATATACGAGCAGTACTTC
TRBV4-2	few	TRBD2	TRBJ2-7	CASSPLPATSPREQYF	TGTGCCAGCAGCCCCCTGCCCGCGACTAGCCCCCGAGAGCAGTACTTC
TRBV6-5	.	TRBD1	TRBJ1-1	CASGTGTGITEAFF	TGTGCCAGCGGAACCGGGACAGGGATTACTGAAGCTTTCTTT
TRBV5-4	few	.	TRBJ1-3	CASSLNCGDSGNTIYF	TGTGCCAGCAGCTTGAACTGCGGTGACTCTGGAAACACCATATATTTT
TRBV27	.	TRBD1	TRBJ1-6	CASRDSYRGSPLHF	TGTGCCAGCAGGGACAGCTACAGGGGCTCACCCCTCCACTTT
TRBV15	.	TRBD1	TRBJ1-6	CATSTPRGTGKFPFHF	TGTGCCACCAGCACCCCGAGGGGGACAGGGAAGTTTCCCTTCCACTTT
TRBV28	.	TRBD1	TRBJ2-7	CASSRIQDRVPTYEQYF	TGTGCCAGCAGTAGGATTCAGGACAGGGTACCAACCTACGAGCAGTACTTC